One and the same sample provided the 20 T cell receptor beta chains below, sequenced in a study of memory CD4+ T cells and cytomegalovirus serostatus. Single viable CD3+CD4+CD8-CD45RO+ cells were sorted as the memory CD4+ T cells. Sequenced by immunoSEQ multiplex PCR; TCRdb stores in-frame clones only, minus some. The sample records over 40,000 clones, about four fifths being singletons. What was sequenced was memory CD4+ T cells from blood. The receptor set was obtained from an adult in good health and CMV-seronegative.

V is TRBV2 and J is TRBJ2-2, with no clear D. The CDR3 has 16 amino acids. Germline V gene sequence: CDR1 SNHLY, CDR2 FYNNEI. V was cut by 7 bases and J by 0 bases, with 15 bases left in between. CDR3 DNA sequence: TGTGCCAGCACCAAAAATCGGCAGACGAACACCGGGGAGCTGTTTTTT. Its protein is CASTKNRQTNTGELFF.

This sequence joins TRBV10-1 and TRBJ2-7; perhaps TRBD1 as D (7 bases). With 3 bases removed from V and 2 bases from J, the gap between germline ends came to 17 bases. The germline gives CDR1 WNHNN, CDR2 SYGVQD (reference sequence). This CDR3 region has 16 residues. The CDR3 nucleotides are TGCGCCAGCAGTGACAGGGGGGTCGATGGTACCTACGAGCAGTACTTC. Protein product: CASSDRGVDGTYEQYF.

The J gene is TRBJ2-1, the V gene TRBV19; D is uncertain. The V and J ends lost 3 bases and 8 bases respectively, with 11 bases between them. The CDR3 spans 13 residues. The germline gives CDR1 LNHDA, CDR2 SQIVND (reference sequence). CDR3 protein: CASSITPPHEQFF. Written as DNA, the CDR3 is TGTGCCAGTAGTATTACCCCACCCCATGAGCAGTTCTTC.

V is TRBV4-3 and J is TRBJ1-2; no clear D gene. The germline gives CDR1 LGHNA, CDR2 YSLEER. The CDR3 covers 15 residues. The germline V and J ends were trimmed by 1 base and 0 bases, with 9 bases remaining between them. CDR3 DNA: TGCGCCAGCAGCCAAGTACCGGGGACTAACTATGGCTACACCTTC. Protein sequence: CASSQVPGTNYGYTF.

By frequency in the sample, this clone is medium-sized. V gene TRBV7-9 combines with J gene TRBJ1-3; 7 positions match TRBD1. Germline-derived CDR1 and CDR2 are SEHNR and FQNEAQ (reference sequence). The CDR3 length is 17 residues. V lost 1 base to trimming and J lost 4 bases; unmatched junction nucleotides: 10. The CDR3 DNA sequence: TGTGCCAGCAGCTTAGTTCGACAGGGAAGCTACGGAAACACCATATATTTT. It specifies CASSLVRQGSYGNTIYF.

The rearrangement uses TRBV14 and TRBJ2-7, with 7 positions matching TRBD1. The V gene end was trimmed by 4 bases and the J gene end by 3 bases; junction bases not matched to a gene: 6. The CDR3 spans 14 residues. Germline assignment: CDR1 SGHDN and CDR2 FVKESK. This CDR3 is CASSRSTGIYEQYF. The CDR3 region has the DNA TGTGCCAGCAGCCGATCGACAGGGATCTACGAGCAGTACTTC. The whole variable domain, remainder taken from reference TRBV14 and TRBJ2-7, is EAGVTQFPSHSVIEKGQTVTLRCDPISGHDNLYWYRRVMGKEIKFLLHFVKESKQDESGMPNNRFLAERTGGTYSTLKVQPAELEDSGVYFCASSRSTGIYEQYFGPGTRLTVT.

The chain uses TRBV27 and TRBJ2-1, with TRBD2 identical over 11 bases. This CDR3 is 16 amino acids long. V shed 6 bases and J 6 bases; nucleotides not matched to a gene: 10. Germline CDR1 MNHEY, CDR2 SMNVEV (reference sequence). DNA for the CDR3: TGTGCCAGCAGCCTCGCCGGGACTAGCGGCTCCAATGAGCAGTTCTTC. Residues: CASSLAGTSGSNEQFF.

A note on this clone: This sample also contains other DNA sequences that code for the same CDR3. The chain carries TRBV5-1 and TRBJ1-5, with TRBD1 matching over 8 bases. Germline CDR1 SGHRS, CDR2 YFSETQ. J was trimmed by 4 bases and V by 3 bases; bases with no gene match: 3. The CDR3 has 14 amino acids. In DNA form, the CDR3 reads TGCGCCAGCAGCTCTGGACAGGGAAATCAGCCCCAGCATTTT. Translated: CASSSGQGNQPQHF.

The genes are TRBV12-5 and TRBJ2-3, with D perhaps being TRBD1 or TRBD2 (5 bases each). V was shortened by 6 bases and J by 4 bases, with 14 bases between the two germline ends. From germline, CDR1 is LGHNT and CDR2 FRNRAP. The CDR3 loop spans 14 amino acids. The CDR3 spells CASGRGGLSDTQYF. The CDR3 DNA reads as TGTGCTAGTGGACGGGGCGGTCTCTCAGATACGCAGTATTTT. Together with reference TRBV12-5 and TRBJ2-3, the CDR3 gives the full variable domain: DARVTQTPRHKVTEMGQEVTMRCQPILGHNTVFWYRQTMMQGLELLAYFRNRAPLDDSGMPKDRFSAEMPDATLATLKIQPSEPRDSAVYFCASGRGGLSDTQYFGPGTRLTVL.

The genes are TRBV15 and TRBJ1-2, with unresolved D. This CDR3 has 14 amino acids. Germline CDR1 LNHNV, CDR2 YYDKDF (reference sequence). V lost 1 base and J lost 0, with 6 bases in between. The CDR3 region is CATSRVRTNYGYTF. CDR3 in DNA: TGTGCCACCAGCAGAGTCCGGACTAACTATGGCTACACCTTC.

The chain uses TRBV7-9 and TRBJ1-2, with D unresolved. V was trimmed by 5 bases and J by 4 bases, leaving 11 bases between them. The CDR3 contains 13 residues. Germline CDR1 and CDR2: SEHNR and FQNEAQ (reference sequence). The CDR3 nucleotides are TGTGCCAGCAGCCCCCGGGTGACCTATGGCTACACCTTC. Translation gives CASSPRVTYGYTF.

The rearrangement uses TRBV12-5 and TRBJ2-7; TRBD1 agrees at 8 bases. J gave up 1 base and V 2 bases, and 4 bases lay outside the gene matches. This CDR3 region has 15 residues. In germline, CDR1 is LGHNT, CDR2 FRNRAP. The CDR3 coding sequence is TGTGCTAGTGGTTTGTCTGGACAGGGTTCCTACGAGCAGTACTTC. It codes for CASGLSGQGSYEQYF.

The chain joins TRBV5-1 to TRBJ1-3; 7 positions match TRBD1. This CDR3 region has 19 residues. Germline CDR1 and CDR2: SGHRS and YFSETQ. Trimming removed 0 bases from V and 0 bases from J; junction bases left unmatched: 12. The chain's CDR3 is CASSLGRDSYGISGNTIYF. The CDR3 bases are TGCGCCAGCAGCTTGGGAAGGGACAGCTATGGGATCTCTGGAAACACCATATATTTT.

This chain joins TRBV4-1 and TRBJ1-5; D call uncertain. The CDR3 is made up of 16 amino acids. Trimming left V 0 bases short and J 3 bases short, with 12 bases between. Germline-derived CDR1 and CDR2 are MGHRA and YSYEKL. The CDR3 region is CASSQDQENINQPQHF. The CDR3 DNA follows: TGCGCCAGCAGCCAAGATCAAGAGAACATCAATCAGCCCCAGCATTTT.

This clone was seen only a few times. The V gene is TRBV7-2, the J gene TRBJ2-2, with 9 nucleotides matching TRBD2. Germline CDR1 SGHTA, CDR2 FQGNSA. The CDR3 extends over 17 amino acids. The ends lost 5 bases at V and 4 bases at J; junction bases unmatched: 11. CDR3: CASSPITAGGRTGELFF. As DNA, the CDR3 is TGTGCCAGCAGCCCTATTACAGCGGGGGGCCGCACCGGGGAGCTGTTTTTT. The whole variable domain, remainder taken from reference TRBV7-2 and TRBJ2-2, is GAGVSQSPSNKVTEKGKDVELRCDPISGHTALYWYRQSLGQGLEFLIYFQGNSAPDKSGLPSDRFSAERTGGSVSTLTIQRTQQEDSAVYLCASSPITAGGRTGELFFGEGSRLTVL.

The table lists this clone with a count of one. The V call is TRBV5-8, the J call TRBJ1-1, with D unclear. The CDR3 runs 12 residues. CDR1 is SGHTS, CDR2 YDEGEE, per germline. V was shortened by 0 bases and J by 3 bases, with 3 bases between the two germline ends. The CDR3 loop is CASSLGYTEAFF. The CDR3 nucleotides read TGTGCCAGCAGCTTGGGGTACACTGAAGCTTTCTTT.

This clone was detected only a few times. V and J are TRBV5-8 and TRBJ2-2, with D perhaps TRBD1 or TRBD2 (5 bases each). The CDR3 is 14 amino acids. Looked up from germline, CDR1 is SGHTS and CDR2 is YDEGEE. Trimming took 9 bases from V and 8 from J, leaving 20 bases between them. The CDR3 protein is CAITGTVTTGELFF. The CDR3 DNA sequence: TGTGCCATCACCGGGACGGTGACAACTGGGGAGCTGTTTTTT.

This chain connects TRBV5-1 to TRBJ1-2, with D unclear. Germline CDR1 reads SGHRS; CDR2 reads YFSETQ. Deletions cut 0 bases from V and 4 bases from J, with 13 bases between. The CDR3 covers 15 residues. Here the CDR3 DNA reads TGCGCCAGCAGCTTGGGGACCCTCATGGGCTATGGCTACACCTTC. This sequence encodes CASSLGTLMGYGYTF.

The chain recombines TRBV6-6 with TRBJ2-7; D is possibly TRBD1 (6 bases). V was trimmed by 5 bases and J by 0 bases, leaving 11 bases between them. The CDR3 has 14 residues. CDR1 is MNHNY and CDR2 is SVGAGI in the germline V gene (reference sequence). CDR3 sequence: CASSTRTVSYEQYF. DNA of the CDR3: TGTGCCAGCAGTACCCGGACAGTCTCCTACGAGCAGTACTTC.

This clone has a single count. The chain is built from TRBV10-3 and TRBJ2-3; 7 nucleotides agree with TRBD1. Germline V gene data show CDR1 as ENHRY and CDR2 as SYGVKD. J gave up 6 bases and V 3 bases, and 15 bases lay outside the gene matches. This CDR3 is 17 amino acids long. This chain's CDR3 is CAISDTGERGLWDTQYF. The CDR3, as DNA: TGTGCCATCAGTGATACTGGCGAAAGGGGGCTCTGGGATACGCAGTATTTT.